A selection of T cell receptor beta chains follows, all from one sample in a study of shared clonotypes between healthy human individuals. Sequencing was performed with immunoSEQ multiplex PCR; in TCRdb, only in-frame clones are kept and a portion is missing. The data contain about 480,000 clones, 60% to 80% of them singletons. Sequences were obtained from PBMCs. Receptor source: a woman between 35 and 50 years old in good health. Some clones in this sample may be carry-over from other donors' samples. Each CDR3 is given with its conserved first and last residue. The order of the fields is V gene, CDR3 protein.

V: TRBV4-2; CDR3: CASSPTGLAGSSNEQFF
V: TRBV5-1; CDR3: CASSSDPQGIQVYGYTF
V: TRBV5-1; CDR3: CASSPSAGSLNTEAFF
V: TRBV2; CDR3: CANSPGIKGNQPQHF
V: TRBV7-3; CDR3: CASSPFSGPYEQYF
V: TRBV7-3; CDR3: CASSSVRTDTQYF
V: TRBV9; CDR3: CASSIRIAGAGELFF
V: TRBV5-5; CDR3: CASDWDRGEFEQFF
V: TRBV10-3; CDR3: CAISPGTGYTGELFF
V: TRBV15; CDR3: CATSRGTAGRADNEQFF
V: TRBV21-1; CDR3: CASSKKFEPNPYEQYF
V: TRBV27; CDR3: CASRDRGLGTNEKLFF
V: TRBV5-1; CDR3: CASSLRAGGGDEQYF
V: TRBV18; CDR3: CAGGTSGRDEQYF
V: TRBV7-8; CDR3: CASSFSQARGSSEAFF
V: TRBV14; CDR3: CASSQSGSPVNEQYF
V: TRBV4-3; CDR3: CASSQEMVRSSYEQYF
V: TRBV5-8; CDR3: CASSNRGSGSTDTQYF
V: TRBV6-5; CDR3: CASSFEGGRNTEAFF
V: TRBV7-9; CDR3: CASSPGAYEQYF
V: TRBV19; CDR3: CASTGQLDEELFF
V: TRBV15; CDR3: CATSRDPTLAYEQYF
V: TRBV6-5; CDR3: CASSPPTGNTEAFF
V: TRBV6-5; CDR3: CASSLRESYNEQFF
V: TRBV7-2; CDR3: CASSLFGRASYEQYF
V: TRBV19; CDR3: CASSPRQGPSGEQYF
V: TRBV28; CDR3: CASSPTTGIVDQPQHF
V: TRBV7-3; CDR3: CASSFRANTEAFF
V: TRBV10-3; CDR3: CATEGGRGTGELFF
V: TRBV2; CDR3: CATGAGAVYNEQFF
V: TRBV4-3; CDR3: CASSQALAGLPYEQYF
V: TRBV25-1; CDR3: CASSELGDTEAFF
V: TRBV10-3; CDR3: CAISDPSGTPYNEQFF